The 15 T cell receptor beta chains below all came from one sample that was sequenced in a study of blood T cell repertoires in COVID-19. Clones were sequenced by immunoSEQ multiplex PCR, and TCRdb holds only the in-frame ones, with some missing. The sample consists of 200,000 to 250,000 clones, around 90% of them appearing once. The sequenced sample consisted of PBMCs or T cells enriched from blood (not recorded which). These receptors were taken from a man aged 25 to 45 who had been exposed to COVID-19.

This clone has a single count. The chain combines TRBV6-5 with TRBJ2-1, with 7 bases matching TRBD1. The CDR3 is made up of 15 amino acids. With V trimmed by 0 bases and J by 7 bases, 6 bases remained unmatched. The germline gives CDR1 MNHEY, CDR2 SVGAGI. In nucleotides, the CDR3 is TGTGCCAGCAGTTACTCGGACAGGCCGGGGAATGAGCAGTTCTTC. This codes for CASSYSDRPGNEQFF.

This CDR3 is CSVRRTSTDTQYF. The CDR3 coding sequence is TGCAGCGTTCGGCGGACTAGCACAGATACGCAGTATTTT. The chain employs TRBV29-1 and TRBJ2-3; a possible D gene is TRBD2 (5 bases). CDR3 length: 13 residues. From germline, CDR1 is SQVTM and CDR2 ANQGSEA. V gave up 5 bases and J gave up 0 bases, with 9 bases separating them.

The count of this clone is one. J is TRBJ1-6 and V is TRBV7-2, with 9 bases fitting TRBD1. Germline CDR1 is SGHTA and CDR2 is FQGNSA. Losses at the gene ends were 1 base for V and 8 bases for J; bases not matched to a gene: 9. The CDR3 runs to 17 residues. CDR3 sequence reads: CASSLVGFGQGHSPLHF. The CDR3 DNA reads as TGTGCCAGCAGCTTAGTTGGTTTCGGACAGGGGCATTCACCCCTCCACTTT.

The chain carries TRBV5-1 and TRBJ2-3, with 7 bases lining up with TRBD2. Germline lookup yields CDR1 SGHRS and CDR2 YFSETQ. The V segment lost 0 bases and the J segment 2 bases; nucleotides outside the gene matches: 9. There are 17 residues in the CDR3. The CDR3 sequence is CASSLGSSGAFTDTQYF. CDR3 DNA: TGCGCCAGCAGCTTGGGATCGAGCGGGGCTTTCACAGATACGCAGTATTTT.

This clone was found a few times. The chain combines TRBV10-3 with TRBJ1-5, with 11 positions matching TRBD1. The CDR3 runs to 16 residues. J gave up 3 bases and V 10 bases, and 11 bases lay outside the gene matches. Germline values: CDR1 ENHRY, CDR2 SYGVKD. The CDR3 nucleotides are TGTGCCACCGCAGGACAGGGGGCGATTGACAATCAGCCCCAGCATTTT. Protein: CATAGQGAIDNQPQHF.

V usage is TRBV5-4 and J usage is TRBJ2-1; D might be TRBD1 (6 bases). The germline V gene encodes CDR1 SGHNT and CDR2 YYREEE (reference sequence). This CDR3 has 13 residues. Between the trimmed V and J ends, which lost 9 bases and 10 bases, there was a span of 20 bases. For the CDR3, the DNA is TGTGCCATCCGGGACATAACCTCGGGGGAGCAGTTCTTC. Translation: CAIRDITSGEQFF.

V and J are TRBV10-2 and TRBJ2-7; 11 bases are shared with TRBD2. Per germline, CDR1 WSHSY and CDR2 SAAADI. J lost 2 bases, V lost 2 bases, and 8 bases had no gene match. The CDR3 loop spans 17 amino acids. The CDR3 reads CASSESLAGGLTYEQYF. CDR3 DNA sequence: TGCGCCAGCAGTGAGAGTTTAGCGGGGGGGCTTACCTACGAGCAGTACTTC.

A note on this clone: The same CDR3 can be traced to other DNA sequences in this sample. The CDR3 bases are TGCGCCAGCAGCCGTAGGACAGGGGACACTGAAGCTTTCTTT. Translation gives CASSRRTGDTEAFF. The rearrangement links TRBV4-1 to TRBJ1-1, with 9 bases matching TRBD1. The CDR3 loop spans 14 amino acids. V was pared by 4 bases and J by 3 bases, with 3 bases of the junction left unmatched. Looked up from germline, CDR1 is MGHRA and CDR2 is YSYEKL.

The chain links TRBV5-1 to TRBJ1-1; D is unresolved. This CDR3 has 14 residues. Germline CDR1 is SGHRS and CDR2 is YFSETQ. V was clipped by 3 bases and J by 4 bases, with 13 bases between them. CDR3 region: CASSSGPEGTEAFF. The CDR3 DNA sequence: TGCGCCAGCAGCTCGGGCCCGGAGGGCACTGAAGCTTTCTTT.

The rearrangement uses TRBV5-6 and TRBJ2-3, with TRBD2 matching over 8 bases. This CDR3 has 16 residues. The germline V gene encodes CDR1 SGHDT and CDR2 YYEEEE. Losses at the gene ends were 1 base for V and 6 bases for J; bases not matched to a gene: 10. CDR3 region: CASSLKRGSRGDTQYF. DNA for the CDR3: TGTGCCAGCAGCTTGAAGCGGGGGTCCCGCGGGGATACGCAGTATTTT.

This CDR3 reads CACRTAYSSTDTQYF. The CDR3 DNA is TGTGCCTGCCGGACAGCTTATTCTAGCACAGATACGCAGTATTTT. The chain has TRBV30 and TRBJ2-3, with D perhaps matching TRBD1 (6 bases). The CDR3 sequence is 15 residues long. Trimming shortened V by 6 bases and J by 0 bases, and 16 bases separated the two germline ends. CDR1 and CDR2 (germline): GTSNPN, SVGIG (reference sequence).

J is TRBJ2-7 and V is TRBV7-9; tentative D call: TRBD1 (6 bases). Per germline, CDR1 SEHNR and CDR2 FQNEAQ (reference sequence). V was pared by 5 bases and J by 5 bases, with 13 bases between. The CDR3 length is 13 residues. The CDR3 spells CASSPRTADEQYF. Here the CDR3 DNA reads TGTGCCAGCAGCCCCCGGACAGCCGACGAGCAGTACTTC.

CDR3 residues: CASSQDGTGPYEQYF. DNA of the CDR3: TGTGCCAGCAGCCAAGACGGGACAGGACCTTACGAGCAGTACTTC. The rearrangement joins TRBV3-1 (or the pseudogene TRBV3-2) to TRBJ2-7; TRBD1 aligns across 8 bases. CDR3 length equals 15 residues. J lost 4 bases, V lost 0 bases, and 5 bases had no gene match. CDR1 and CDR2 (germline): LGHDT, YNNKEL (reference sequence).

The chain couples TRBV3-1 (or the pseudogene TRBV3-2) to TRBJ2-7; 8 bases map to TRBD2. CDR3 size: 18 residues. The germline gives CDR1 LGHDT, CDR2 YNNKEL (reference sequence). The V segment lost 2 bases and the J segment 2 bases; nucleotides outside the gene matches: 14. CDR3 in amino acids: CASSQSFSMRGVTYEQYF. The CDR3 nucleotides read TGTGCCAGCAGCCAATCGTTTTCTATGCGGGGGGTAACCTACGAGCAGTACTTC.

This clone was seen just once. The chain uses TRBV4-1 and TRBJ2-7, with a tentative D call TRBD2 (6 bases). The germline V and J ends were trimmed by 1 base and 7 bases, with 17 bases remaining between them. The CDR3 contains 15 residues. CDR1 is MGHRA, CDR2 YSYEKL, per germline. The chain's CDR3 is CASSQVTGTFLEQYF. The CDR3 DNA sequence: TGCGCCAGCAGCCAAGTAACCGGGACTTTCCTGGAGCAGTACTTC.